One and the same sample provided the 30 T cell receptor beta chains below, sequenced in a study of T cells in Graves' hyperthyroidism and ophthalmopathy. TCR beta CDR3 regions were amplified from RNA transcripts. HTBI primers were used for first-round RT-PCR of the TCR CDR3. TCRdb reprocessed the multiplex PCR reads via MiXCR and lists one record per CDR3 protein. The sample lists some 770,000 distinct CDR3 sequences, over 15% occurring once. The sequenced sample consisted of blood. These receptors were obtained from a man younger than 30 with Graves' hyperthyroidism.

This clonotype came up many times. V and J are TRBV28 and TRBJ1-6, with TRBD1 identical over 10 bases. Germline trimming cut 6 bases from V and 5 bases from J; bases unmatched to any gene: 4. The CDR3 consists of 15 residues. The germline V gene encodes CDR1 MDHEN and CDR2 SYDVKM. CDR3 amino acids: CASRTGQGNNSPLHF. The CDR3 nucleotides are TGTGCCAGCAGGACGGGACAGGGGAATAATTCACCCCTCCACTTT.

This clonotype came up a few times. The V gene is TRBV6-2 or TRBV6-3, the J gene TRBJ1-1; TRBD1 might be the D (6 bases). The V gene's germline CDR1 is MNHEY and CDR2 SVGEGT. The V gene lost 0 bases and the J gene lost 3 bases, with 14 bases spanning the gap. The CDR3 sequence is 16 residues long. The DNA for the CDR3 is TGTGCCAGCAGTTACTCGTTTGGGGGCAGGGACACTGAAGCTTTCTTT. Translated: CASSYSFGGRDTEAFF.

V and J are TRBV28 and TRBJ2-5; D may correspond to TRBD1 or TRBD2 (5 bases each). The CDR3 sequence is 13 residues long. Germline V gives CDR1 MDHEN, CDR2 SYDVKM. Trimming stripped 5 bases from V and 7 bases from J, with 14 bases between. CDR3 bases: TGTGCCAGCAGTACCCTAGGGACGGTGACCCAGTACTTC. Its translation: CASSTLGTVTQYF. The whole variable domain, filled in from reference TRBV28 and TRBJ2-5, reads DVKVTQSSRYLVKRTGEKVFLECVQDMDHENMFWYRQDPGLGLRLIYFSYDVKMKEKGDIPEGYSVSREKKERFSLILESASTNQTSMYLCASSTLGTVTQYFGPGTRLLVL.

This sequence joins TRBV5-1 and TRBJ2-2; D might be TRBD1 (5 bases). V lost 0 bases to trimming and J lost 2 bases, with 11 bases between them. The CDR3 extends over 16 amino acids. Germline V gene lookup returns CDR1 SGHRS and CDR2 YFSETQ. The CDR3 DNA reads TGCGCCAGCAGCTTGGCACCTCAGGGTAACACCGGGGAGCTGTTTTTT. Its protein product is CASSLAPQGNTGELFF.

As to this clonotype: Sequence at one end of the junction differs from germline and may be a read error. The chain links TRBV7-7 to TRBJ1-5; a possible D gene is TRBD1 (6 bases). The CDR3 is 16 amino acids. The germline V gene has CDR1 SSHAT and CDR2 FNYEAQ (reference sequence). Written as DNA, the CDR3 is TGTGCTAGCAGCGGACGACAGGAAGATAGCAATCAGCCCCAGCATTTT. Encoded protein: CASSGRQEDSNQPQHF.

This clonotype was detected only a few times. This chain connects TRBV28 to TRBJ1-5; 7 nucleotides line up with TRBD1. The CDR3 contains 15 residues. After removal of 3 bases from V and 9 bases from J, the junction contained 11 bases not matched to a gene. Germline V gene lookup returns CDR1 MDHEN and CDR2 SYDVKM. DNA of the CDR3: TGTGCCAGCAGTTTGGACAGGCCGGCGTACTGGCCCCAGCATTTT. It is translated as CASSLDRPAYWPQHF.

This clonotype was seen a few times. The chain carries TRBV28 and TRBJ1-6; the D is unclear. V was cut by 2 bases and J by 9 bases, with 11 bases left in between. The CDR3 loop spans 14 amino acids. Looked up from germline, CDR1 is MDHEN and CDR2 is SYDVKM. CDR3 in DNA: TGTGCCAGCAGTTTACCTGGCACGGGTTCACCCCTCCACTTT. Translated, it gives CASSLPGTGSPLHF.

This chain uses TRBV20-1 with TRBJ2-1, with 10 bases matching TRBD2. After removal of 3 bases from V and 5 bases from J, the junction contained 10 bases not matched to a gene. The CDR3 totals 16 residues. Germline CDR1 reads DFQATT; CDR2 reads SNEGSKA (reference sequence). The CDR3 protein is CSASPSNSGRNNEQFF. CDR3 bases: TGCAGTGCTAGCCCCTCAAATAGCGGGAGGAACAATGAGCAGTTCTTC.

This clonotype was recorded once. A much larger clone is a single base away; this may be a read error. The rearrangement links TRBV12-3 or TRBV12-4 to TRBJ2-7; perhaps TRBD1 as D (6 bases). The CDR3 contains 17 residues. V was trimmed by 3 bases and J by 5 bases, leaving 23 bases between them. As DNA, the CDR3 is TGTGCCAGCAGTTTCTGGGCAGGGGCCACAAATAGCGACGAGCAGTACTTC. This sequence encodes CASSFWAGATNSDEQYF.

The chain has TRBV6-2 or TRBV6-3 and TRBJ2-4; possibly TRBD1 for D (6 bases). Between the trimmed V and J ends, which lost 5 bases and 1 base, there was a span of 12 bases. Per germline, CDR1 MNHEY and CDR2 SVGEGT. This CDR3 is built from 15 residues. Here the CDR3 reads CASSTGTIAKNIQYF. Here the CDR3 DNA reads TGTGCCAGCAGTACCGGGACAATCGCCAAAAACATTCAGTACTTC.

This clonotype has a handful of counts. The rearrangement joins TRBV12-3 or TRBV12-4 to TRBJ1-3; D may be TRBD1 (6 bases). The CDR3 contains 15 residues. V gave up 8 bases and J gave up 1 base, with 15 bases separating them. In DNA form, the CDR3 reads TGTGCCAGCTCCACAGGGATCTCATCTGGAAACACCATATATTTT. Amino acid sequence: CASSTGISSGNTIYF.

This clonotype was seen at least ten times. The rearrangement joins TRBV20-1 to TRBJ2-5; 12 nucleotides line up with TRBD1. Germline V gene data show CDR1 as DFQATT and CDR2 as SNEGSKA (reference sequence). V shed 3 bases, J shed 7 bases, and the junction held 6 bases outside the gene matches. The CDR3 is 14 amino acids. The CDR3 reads CSASSGQGAVTQYF. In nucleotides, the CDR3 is TGCAGTGCTAGTTCGGGACAGGGGGCTGTGACCCAGTACTTC.

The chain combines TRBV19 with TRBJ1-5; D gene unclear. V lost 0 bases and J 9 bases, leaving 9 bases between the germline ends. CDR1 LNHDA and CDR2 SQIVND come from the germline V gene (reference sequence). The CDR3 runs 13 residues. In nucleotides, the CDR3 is TGTGCCAGTAGTATAGACAGCCGTGGGCCCCAGCATTTT. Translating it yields CASSIDSRGPQHF.

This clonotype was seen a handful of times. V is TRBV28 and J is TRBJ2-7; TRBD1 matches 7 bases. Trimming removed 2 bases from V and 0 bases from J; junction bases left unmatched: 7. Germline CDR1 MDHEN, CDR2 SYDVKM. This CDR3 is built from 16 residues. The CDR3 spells CASSLPKTGSSYEQYF. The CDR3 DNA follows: TGTGCCAGCAGTTTACCTAAGACAGGGAGCTCCTACGAGCAGTACTTC. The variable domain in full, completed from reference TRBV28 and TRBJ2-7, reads DVKVTQSSRYLVKRTGEKVFLECVQDMDHENMFWYRQDPGLGLRLIYFSYDVKMKEKGDIPEGYSVSREKKERFSLILESASTNQTSMYLCASSLPKTGSSYEQYFGPGTRLTVT.

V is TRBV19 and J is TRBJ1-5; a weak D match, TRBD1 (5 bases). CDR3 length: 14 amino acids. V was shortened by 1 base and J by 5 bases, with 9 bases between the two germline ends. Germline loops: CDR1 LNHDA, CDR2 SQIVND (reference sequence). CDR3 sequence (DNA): TGTGCCAGTAGTATAGGGGGGACGGATCAGCCCCAGCATTTT. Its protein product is CASSIGGTDQPQHF.

Here the CDR3 DNA reads TGTGCCAGCAGAACGAGACTAGCGGGAGGGTTCTCCTACAATGAGCAGTTCTTC. It yields the protein CASRTRLAGGFSYNEQFF. V and J are TRBV11-3 and TRBJ2-1; 14 nucleotides line up with TRBD2. The germline CDR1 and CDR2 sequences are SGHNT and YENEEA. CDR3 length: 18 residues. Germline trimming cut 6 bases from V and 0 bases from J; bases unmatched to any gene: 7.

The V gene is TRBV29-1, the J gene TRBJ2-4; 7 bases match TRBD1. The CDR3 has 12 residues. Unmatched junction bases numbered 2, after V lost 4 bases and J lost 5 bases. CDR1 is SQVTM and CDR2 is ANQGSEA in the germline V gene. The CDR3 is CSVGQGQNIQYF. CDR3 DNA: TGCAGCGTTGGACAGGGCCAAAACATTCAGTACTTC.

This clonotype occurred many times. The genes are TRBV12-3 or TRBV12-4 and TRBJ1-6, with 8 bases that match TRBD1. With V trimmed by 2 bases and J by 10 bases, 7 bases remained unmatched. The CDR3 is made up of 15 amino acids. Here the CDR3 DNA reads TGTGCCAGCAGTTTATCAACAGGGGGTCGGTCACCCCTCCACTTT. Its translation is CASSLSTGGRSPLHF.

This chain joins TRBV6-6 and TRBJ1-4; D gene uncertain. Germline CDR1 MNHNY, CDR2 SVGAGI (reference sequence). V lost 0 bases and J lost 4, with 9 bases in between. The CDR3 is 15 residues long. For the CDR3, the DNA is TGTGCCAGCAGTTACTCGACGGCGGGTAATGAAAAACTGTTTTTT. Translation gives CASSYSTAGNEKLFF.

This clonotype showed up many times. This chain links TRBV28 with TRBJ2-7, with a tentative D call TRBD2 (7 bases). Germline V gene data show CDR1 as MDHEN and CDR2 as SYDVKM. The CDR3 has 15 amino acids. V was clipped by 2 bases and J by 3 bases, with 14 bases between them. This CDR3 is CASSLKEGGVYEQYF. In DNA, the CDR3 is TGTGCCAGCAGTTTAAAGGAGGGGGGGGTCTACGAGCAGTACTTC.

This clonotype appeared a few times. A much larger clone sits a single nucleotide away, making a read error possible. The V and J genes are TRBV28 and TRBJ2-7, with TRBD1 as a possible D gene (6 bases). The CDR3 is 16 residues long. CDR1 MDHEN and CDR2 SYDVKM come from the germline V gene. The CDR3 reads CAGSPWTDRRLYEQYF. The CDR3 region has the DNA TGTGCCGGCAGTCCTTGGACAGACAGACGTTTATACGAGCAGTACTTC.

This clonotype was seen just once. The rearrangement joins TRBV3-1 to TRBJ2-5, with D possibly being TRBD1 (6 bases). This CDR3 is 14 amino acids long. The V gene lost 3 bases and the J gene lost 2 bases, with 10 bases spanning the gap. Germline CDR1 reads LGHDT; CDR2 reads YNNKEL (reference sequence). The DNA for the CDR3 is TGTGCCAGCAGCCAGGACAGTTATCAAGAGACCCAGTACTTC. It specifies CASSQDSYQETQYF.

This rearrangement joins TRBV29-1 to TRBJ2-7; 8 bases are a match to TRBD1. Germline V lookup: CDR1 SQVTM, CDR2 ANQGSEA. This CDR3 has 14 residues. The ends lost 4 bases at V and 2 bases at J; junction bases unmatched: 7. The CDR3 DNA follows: TGCAGCGTTGTCCAACAGGGGGGCACCTACGAGCAGTACTTC. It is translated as CSVVQQGGTYEQYF.

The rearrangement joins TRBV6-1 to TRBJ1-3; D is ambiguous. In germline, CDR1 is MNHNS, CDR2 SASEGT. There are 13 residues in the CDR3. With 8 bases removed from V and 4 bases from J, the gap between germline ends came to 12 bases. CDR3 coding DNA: TGTGCCAGCGTCTGGGTTGTAGGAAACACCATATATTTT. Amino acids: CASVWVVGNTIYF.

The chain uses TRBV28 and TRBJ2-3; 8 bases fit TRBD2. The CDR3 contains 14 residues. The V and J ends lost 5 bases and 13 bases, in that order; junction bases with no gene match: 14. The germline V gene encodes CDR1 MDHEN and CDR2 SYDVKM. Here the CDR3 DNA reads TGTGCCAGCAGTATAGCGGGATCCACAGACACGGAGTATTTT. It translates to CASSIAGSTDTEYF. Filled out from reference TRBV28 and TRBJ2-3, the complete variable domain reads DVKVTQSSRYLVKRTGEKVFLECVQDMDHENMFWYRQDPGLGLRLIYFSYDVKMKEKGDIPEGYSVSREKKERFSLILESASTNQTSMYLCASSIAGSTDTEYFGPGTRLTVL.

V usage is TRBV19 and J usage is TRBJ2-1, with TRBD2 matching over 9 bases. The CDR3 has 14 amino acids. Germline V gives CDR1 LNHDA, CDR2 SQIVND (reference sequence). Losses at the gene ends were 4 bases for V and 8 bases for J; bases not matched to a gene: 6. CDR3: CASSKASGKDEQFF. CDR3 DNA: TGTGCCAGTAGTAAGGCTAGCGGGAAGGATGAGCAGTTCTTC.

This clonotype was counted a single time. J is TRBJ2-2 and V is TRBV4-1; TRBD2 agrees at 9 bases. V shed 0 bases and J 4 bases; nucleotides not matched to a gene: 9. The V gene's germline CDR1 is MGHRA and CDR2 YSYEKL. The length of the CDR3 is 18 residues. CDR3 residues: CASSQEGRGTSITGELFF. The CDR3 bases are TGCGCCAGCAGCCAAGAAGGCCGCGGGACTAGCATCACCGGGGAGCTGTTTTTT.

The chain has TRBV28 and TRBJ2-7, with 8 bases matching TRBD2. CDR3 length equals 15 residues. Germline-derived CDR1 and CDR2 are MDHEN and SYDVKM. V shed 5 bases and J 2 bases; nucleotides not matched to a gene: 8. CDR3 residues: CASSAPGLGPYEQYF. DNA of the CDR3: TGTGCCAGCAGTGCCCCGGGACTAGGGCCCTACGAGCAGTACTTC.

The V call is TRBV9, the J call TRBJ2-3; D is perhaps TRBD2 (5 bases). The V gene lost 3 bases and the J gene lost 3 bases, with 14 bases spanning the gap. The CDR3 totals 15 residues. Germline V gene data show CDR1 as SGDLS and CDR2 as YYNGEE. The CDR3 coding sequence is TGTGCCAGCAGCGCCTCTTCCGGGAATACAGATACGCAGTATTTT. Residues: CASSASSGNTDTQYF.

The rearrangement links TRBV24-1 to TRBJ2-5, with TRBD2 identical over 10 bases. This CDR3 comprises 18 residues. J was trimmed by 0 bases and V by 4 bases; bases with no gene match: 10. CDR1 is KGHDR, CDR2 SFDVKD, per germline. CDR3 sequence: CATSDRSGTSAYQETQYF. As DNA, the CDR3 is TGTGCCACCAGTGACCGCTCCGGGACTAGCGCGTACCAAGAGACCCAGTACTTC.